The 26 T cell receptor beta chains reported below all come from one sample, sequenced in a study of blood T cell repertoires in COVID-19. Method: immunoSEQ multiplex PCR; TCRdb's copy keeps in-frame clones and lacks some. The sample holds approximately 350,000 clones, around 91% seen once. Sequenced: peripheral blood. The receptor source for this set is a woman under 30 who had recovered from COVID-19.

This clone was counted a few times. V gene TRBV19 combines with J gene TRBJ1-6; 7 bases are shared with TRBD1. CDR1 and CDR2 (germline): LNHDA, SQIVND (reference sequence). The CDR3 length is 15 residues. V was pared by 7 bases and J by 9 bases, with 12 bases of the junction left unmatched. The CDR3 region has the DNA TGTGCCAGTACGACAAATGACAGGGAGGCTTCACCCCTCCACTTT. It is translated as CASTTNDREASPLHF.

The chain employs TRBV6-1 and TRBJ2-1; 10 bases are shared with TRBD2. Germline V gene data show CDR1 as MNHNS and CDR2 as SASEGT. With 3 bases clipped from V and 6 bases from J, the junction kept 8 bases outside the gene matches. The CDR3 runs to 16 residues. Here the CDR3 reads CASSDGWSSGGNEQFF. The CDR3, as DNA: TGTGCCAGCAGTGATGGGTGGTCTAGCGGGGGCAATGAGCAGTTCTTC.

The V gene is TRBV4-3, the J gene TRBJ2-3; D possibly corresponds to TRBD2 (6 bases). Germline V gene lookup returns CDR1 LGHNA and CDR2 YSLEER. The CDR3 totals 18 residues. V lost 4 bases and J 6 bases, leaving 26 bases between the germline ends. The CDR3 nucleotides are TGCGCCAGCAGCCGTAAACCTAAGACTAGTAATTTACTCGATACGCAGTATTTT. This encodes CASSRKPKTSNLLDTQYF.

This chain joins TRBV19 and TRBJ2-1; 12 nucleotides line up with TRBD2. From germline, CDR1 is LNHDA and CDR2 SQIVND (reference sequence). The CDR3 is made up of 16 amino acids. Unmatched junction bases numbered 8, after V lost 5 bases and J lost 6 bases. CDR3 loop: CASSPWTSGKVNEQFF. CDR3 nucleotide sequence: TGTGCCAGTAGTCCATGGACTAGCGGGAAGGTCAATGAGCAGTTCTTC.

The chain combines TRBV30 with TRBJ2-7, with TRBD1 identical over 9 bases. Per the germline V gene, CDR1 is GTSNPN and CDR2 is SVGIG (reference sequence). The ends lost 3 bases at V and 5 bases at J; junction bases unmatched: 11. The CDR3 has 15 residues. CDR3 bases: TGTGCCTGGAGCGGGACAGGGCAGAAGTCGGACGAGCAGTACGTC. Its protein is CAWSGTGQKSDEQYV.

This clone appeared a single time. The chain links TRBV7-7 to TRBJ1-2, with 7 bases fitting TRBD1. CDR3 length: 15 residues. Germline CDR1 and CDR2: SSHAT and FNYEAQ (reference sequence). With 5 bases clipped from V and 2 bases from J, the junction kept 8 bases outside the gene matches. Here the CDR3 DNA reads TGTGCCAGCAGCCCCTCGGACAGGCTGAACTATGGCTACACCTTC. It translates to CASSPSDRLNYGYTF.

This clone was seen once. V gene TRBV23-1 combines with J gene TRBJ2-1, with 9 bases lining up with TRBD2. TRBV23-1 is labeled an ORF, and its function is uncertain. This CDR3 is 17 amino acids long. V lost 0 bases, J lost 9 bases, and 12 bases stayed unmatched. In DNA, the CDR3 is TGCGCCAGCAGTCAATCAATCGGATTAGCGGGAGCGTTTGAGCAGTTCTTC. Translating it yields CASSQSIGLAGAFEQFF.

This rearrangement joins TRBV2 to TRBJ2-7, with 7 bases lining up with TRBD1. This CDR3 comprises 13 residues. From germline, CDR1 is SNHLY and CDR2 FYNNEI. Unmatched junction bases numbered 4, after V lost 4 bases and J lost 4 bases. The CDR3 DNA follows: TGTGCCAGCAGTGGGGACAGCCAATACGAGCAGTACGTC. It encodes CASSGDSQYEQYV.

The chain is built from TRBV4-1 and TRBJ2-3; 10 bases are shared with TRBD2. The V segment lost 6 bases and the J segment 3 bases; nucleotides outside the gene matches: 0. The germline V gene encodes CDR1 MGHRA and CDR2 YSYEKL. The CDR3 extends over 13 amino acids. The CDR3 region is CASRTSGTDTQYF. In nucleotides, the CDR3 is TGCGCCAGCAGGACTAGCGGGACAGATACGCAGTATTTT.

This clone came up once. This chain links TRBV4-3 with TRBJ2-6; D remains unclear. CDR1 and CDR2 (germline): LGHNA, YSLEER. This CDR3 is built from 16 residues. V dropped 3 bases and J dropped 1 base, with 10 bases sitting between them. The CDR3 DNA follows: TGCGCCAGCAGCCACATACAGCTATCTGGGGCCAACGTCCTGACTTTC. This translates into CASSHIQLSGANVLTF.

The table lists this clone with a count of one. The chain carries TRBV3-1 (or the pseudogene TRBV3-2) and TRBJ2-2, with 7 bases aligning to TRBD2. V was clipped by 1 base and J by 4 bases; unmatched bases: 9. Germline V lookup: CDR1 LGHDT, CDR2 YNNKEL (reference sequence). This CDR3 is 17 amino acids long. The CDR3 DNA follows: TGTGCCAGCAGCCAAGTGGGTCTAGCGGTGGGCACCGGGGAGCTGTTTTTT. Protein sequence: CASSQVGLAVGTGELFF.

The gene calls are TRBV10-3 and TRBJ2-3; 13 bases are a match to TRBD2. The length of the CDR3 is 15 residues. Germline trimming cut 5 bases from V and 6 bases from J; bases unmatched to any gene: 5. Germline CDR1 reads ENHRY; CDR2 reads SYGVKD. The CDR3 spells CAISSGLAGADTQYF. The CDR3 bases are TGTGCCATCAGTTCCGGACTAGCGGGAGCCGATACGCAGTATTTT.

This clone was counted only a few times. The J gene is TRBJ1-4, the V gene TRBV6-5; the match to TRBD1 covers 7 bases. Germline V gene lookup returns CDR1 MNHEY and CDR2 SVGAGI. The CDR3 consists of 16 residues. V shed 2 bases, J shed 7 bases, and the junction held 10 bases outside the gene matches. CDR3 sequence (DNA): TGTGCCAGCAGTTACGTCTACGCAGGGGGAGTTGAAAAACTGTTTTTT. Translating it yields CASSYVYAGGVEKLFF.

In DNA, the CDR3 is TGCGCCAGCAGCTTGGGGGGGACATCCTCTGGAAACACCATATATTTT. Its translation: CASSLGGTSSGNTIYF. The V and J genes are TRBV5-1 and TRBJ1-3; D may be TRBD1 (6 bases). The CDR3 has 16 amino acids. The germline V gene has CDR1 SGHRS and CDR2 YFSETQ. The germline V and J ends were trimmed by 0 bases and 0 bases, with 10 bases remaining between them.

This clone was seen only once. The chain couples TRBV19 to TRBJ1-1; D perhaps matches TRBD1 (6 bases). The ends were cut back, 10 bases at V and 5 bases at J, with 20 bases in the middle. Germline lookup yields CDR1 LNHDA and CDR2 SQIVND (reference sequence). CDR3 length: 14 residues. CDR3 in amino acids: CATSRSDRRTEAFF. In DNA, the CDR3 is TGTGCCACCTCGCGGTCCGACAGGAGAACTGAAGCTTTCTTT.

The chain is built from TRBV19 and TRBJ2-2; 8 nucleotides agree with TRBD1. The CDR3 has 15 residues. V trimming: 2 bases; J trimming: 5 bases; junction bases outside the gene matches: 4. The germline V gene has CDR1 LNHDA and CDR2 SQIVND (reference sequence). CDR3 in DNA: TGTGCCAGTAGTATACAGGGGGCGTCTACCGGGGAGCTGTTTTTT. It specifies CASSIQGASTGELFF.

V usage is TRBV20-1 and J usage is TRBJ2-3; 11 bases match TRBD2. Unmatched junction bases numbered 2, after V lost 3 bases and J lost 0 bases. This CDR3 contains 15 residues. The germline V gene encodes CDR1 DFQATT and CDR2 SNEGSKA (reference sequence). Here the CDR3 DNA reads TGCAGTGCTAGTAGCGGGAGGGGGAGCACAGATACGCAGTATTTT. Amino acids: CSASSGRGSTDTQYF.

The chain is built from TRBV2 and TRBJ2-1; 11 bases map to TRBD2. The CDR3 has 14 amino acids. Unmatched junction bases numbered 0, after V lost 2 bases and J lost 6 bases. Germline V CDR1 and CDR2: SNHLY, FYNNEI. CDR3 protein: CASSELAGGNEQFF. CDR3 in DNA: TGTGCCAGCAGTGAACTAGCGGGAGGCAATGAGCAGTTCTTC.

Here the CDR3 reads CSVELNPLAGGPILGTDTQYF. CDR3 coding DNA: TGCAGCGTTGAACTAAACCCACTAGCGGGAGGGCCGATCCTGGGTACAGATACGCAGTATTTT. V gene TRBV29-1 combines with J gene TRBJ2-3; 13 bases match TRBD2. The CDR3 length is 21 residues. V lost 2 bases and J lost 3; bases outside the gene matches: 20. Germline-derived CDR1 and CDR2 are SQVTM and ANQGSEA.

The chain uses TRBV6-1 and TRBJ2-7; no reliable D call. CDR1 MNHNS and CDR2 SASEGT come from the germline V gene. V shed 6 bases and J shed 7 bases, with 16 bases lying between them. This CDR3 is 13 amino acids long. CDR3 region: CASRETAAREQYV. The CDR3 DNA reads TGTGCCAGCAGAGAAACAGCTGCTCGAGAGCAGTACGTC.

V is TRBV7-9 and J is TRBJ1-2; 10 positions agree with TRBD1. The CDR3 totals 14 residues. The germline gives CDR1 SEHNR, CDR2 FQNEAQ (reference sequence). V was pared by 7 bases and J by 2 bases, with 4 bases of the junction left unmatched. CDR3 region: CASILTGGNYGYTF. The CDR3 nucleotides are TGTGCCAGCATCTTGACAGGGGGCAACTATGGCTACACCTTC.

This chain links TRBV6-5 with TRBJ1-2, with D maybe TRBD1 (5 bases). This CDR3 has 14 amino acids. Trimming cost V 0 bases and J 7 bases, with 12 bases left between them. The germline CDR1 and CDR2 sequences are MNHEY and SVGAGI. CDR3 loop: CASSYSGVSGGYTF. The CDR3 DNA reads TGTGCCAGCAGTTACTCAGGGGTATCGGGTGGCTACACCTTC.

This clone showed up just once. The V and J genes are TRBV7-8 and TRBJ1-2; 8 positions agree with TRBD1. The CDR3 contains 15 residues. The V gene end was trimmed by 1 base and the J gene end by 5 bases; junction bases not matched to a gene: 6. CDR1 is SGHVS and CDR2 is FQNEAQ in the germline V gene. As DNA, the CDR3 is TGTGCCAGCAGCTTAGAGGCAGGGGGCGTTTATGGCTACACCTTC. This codes for CASSLEAGGVYGYTF.

The chain is built from TRBV19 and TRBJ1-5; D uncertain. Germline values: CDR1 LNHDA, CDR2 SQIVND (reference sequence). Trimming shortened V by 4 bases and J by 0 bases, and 16 bases separated the two germline ends. The CDR3 loop spans 17 amino acids. CDR3 coding DNA: TGTGCCAGTAGTACCCTCGGGAGGTTTCTTAGCAATCAGCCCCAGCATTTT. Translating gives CASSTLGRFLSNQPQHF.

The rearrangement uses TRBV5-4 and TRBJ2-1; 7 positions agree with TRBD1. The germline gives CDR1 SGHNT, CDR2 YYREEE (reference sequence). The junction had 6 bases not matched to a gene; V was cut back by 0 bases and J by 6 bases. This CDR3 is 15 amino acids long. This CDR3 is CASSLVGQPSNEQFF. The CDR3 coding sequence is TGTGCCAGCAGCTTGGTGGGACAGCCGAGCAATGAGCAGTTCTTC.

V gene TRBV27 combines with J gene TRBJ2-1, with 7 positions matching TRBD2. Germline V CDR1 and CDR2: MNHEY, SMNVEV (reference sequence). V dropped 6 bases and J dropped 8; count of bases not matched to a gene: 4. CDR3 length: 12 amino acids. This CDR3 is CASSQTSYEQFF. The CDR3, as DNA: TGTGCCAGCAGCCAGACTAGCTATGAGCAGTTCTTC.